The present T cell receptor (beta chain) was sequenced within a study of shared clonotypes between healthy human individuals. In the authors' methods: Sequence data from immunoSEQ were junction-only and lacked quality scores; consequently, filtering differed. Assay: immunoSEQ multiplex PCR; the TCRdb copy retains only in-frame clones and omits some. The DNA gave D and trimming, while V, J and clone size come from that table. The table has roughly 2.1 million clones, about 92% seen once. Selected positively for CCR7 and CD45RO-negative, naive CD8 cells excluded terminally differentiated effector memory CD45RA+ cells. On this clone: Its cognate antigen is unknown.

Notes on the study in general: Shared clonotypes: about 5% naive CD4, under 4% naive CD8, 2% to 2.5% memory CD4, about 0.41% memory CD8.

The TCR originated in a young man in good health. Some clones in this sample may be carry-over from other donors' samples. The specimen sequenced was naive CD8+ T cells from PBMCs.

Here the CDR3 reads CASRGTANTEAFF. The CDR3 DNA is TGCGCCAGCAGGGGCACAGCGAACACTGAAGCTTTCTTT. V and J are TRBV5-1 and TRBJ1-1; D unclear. Trimming shortened V by 5 bases and J by 1 base, and 9 bases separated the two germline ends. CDR3 length equals 13 residues. Germline V gene sequence: CDR1 SGHRS, CDR2 YFSETQ.